This TCR beta chain was captured in a study of CD8+ T cells in alopecia areata. Overall study: Female C3H/HeJ mice aged about 7-10 weeks received skin from spontaneously alopecic C3H/HeJ graft donors aged 6-12 months.

Separation of pooled cutaneous lymph node cells was by sorting with CD4, CD8alpha, NKG2D, NKG2ACE and other markers. Study results and caveats: Greater clonality was observed in lesional scalp samples, especially alopecia totalis/universalis, versus normal scalp. Among patients, TCR sharing was less clear than in mice, a difference possibly due in part to HLA diversity in the patient population.

CDR1 and CDR2 (germline): NNHNN, SYGAGS (reference sequence). This CDR3 contains 15 residues. To note about this clone: The antigen is not known. Mouse germline and gene names are used. The CDR3 end is not reached by the read, which stops 4 residues before it; the germline J gene fills it in.

RNA was isolated and reverse transcribed to cDNA, the sequencing template. The assay was immunoSEQ multiplex PCR, and TCRdb's table has in-frame clones only and misses some. The sample shows more than 250,000 clones, no singletons; the ten largest hold 1.2%. Material for sequencing was CD4+ T cells sorted from a lymph node. This rearrangement joins TRBV13-2 to TRBJ1-2; D is possibly TRBD1 (6 bases). The TCR originated in a C3H/HeJ mouse with alopecia areata. For this mouse line, the MHC haplotype is H2-k. The CDR3 bases that were read are TGTGCCAGCGGTGATGCTAGGGGGGCTTTATCC. Amino acids: CASGDARGALS. The CDR3 in full is CASGDARGALSDYTF.